This T cell receptor (beta chain) was profiled in a study of shared clonotypes between healthy human individuals. Whole-study findings and limits: Sampling was confined to blood; repertoires within tissues likely differ. The study drew on few donors, limiting represented genetic and exposure-history diversity.

Method: immunoSEQ multiplex PCR; TCRdb's copy keeps in-frame clones and lacks some. Here the sample spans 450,000 to 500,000 clones, about 85% being singletons. Points on this clone: Its antigen is not identified. A far more abundant clone sits one base away, making this likely a read error.

This CDR3 comprises 15 residues. V lost 1 base to trimming and J lost 1 base, with 11 bases between them. Germline-derived CDR1 and CDR2 are SGHRS and YFSETQ. Sequencing input: PBMCs. This chain links TRBV5-1 with TRBJ2-5; unclear D gene. This TCR came from a middle-aged woman in good health. Some clones in this sample may be carry-over from other donors' samples. The CDR3 DNA sequence: TGCGCCAGCAGCTTGTTCACCCCTACCCAAGAGACCCAGTACTTC. Translated: CASSLFTPTQETQYF.